This T cell receptor beta chain was sequenced during a study of identifying expanded T cells in peripheral blood. The CDR3 sequence is 15 residues long. J gave up 3 bases and V 0 bases, and 4 bases lay outside the gene matches. Germline V gene lookup returns CDR1 SGDLS and CDR2 YYNGEE. The repertoire was sequenced with immunoSEQ multiplex PCR; TCRdb's copy has only in-frame clones and lacks some. The sample holds around 68,000 clones, 87% seen once. V usage is TRBV9 and J usage is TRBJ2-3, with 7 bases identical to TRBD2. Sequencing was carried out using blood. The source of this sequence is a person aged 18 to 70 in good health. The CDR3 sequence is CASSVGGSLTDTQYF. As DNA, the CDR3 is TGTGCCAGCAGCGTAGGCGGGAGTCTAACAGATACGCAGTATTTT.